Here is one T cell receptor beta chain with its context. This entry is derived from a study of cytomegalovirus exposure and HLA in healthy donors. V lost 3 bases to trimming and J lost 4 bases, with 11 bases between them. The CDR3 has 14 amino acids. Germline-derived CDR1 and CDR2 are SGDLS and YYNGEE. Primers: 60 Vbeta forward and 13 Jbeta reverse. Produced via immunoSEQ multiplex PCR; TCRdb's table is partial and in-frame only. The sample lists some 120,000 clones, 81% occurring once. This chain uses TRBV9 with TRBJ1-3; D is perhaps TRBD1 (6 bases). The receptor comes from a woman in her twenties or thirties in good health and CMV-seronegative. The sequencing sample was made of PBMCs. CDR3 sequence (DNA): TGTGCCAGCAGCGGACGGACAGCGGGAAACACCATATATTTT. Translated, it gives CASSGRTAGNTIYF.